One and the same sample provided the 23 T cell receptor beta chains below, sequenced in a study of blood T cell repertoires in COVID-19. Data came from immunoSEQ multiplex PCR; TCRdb stores just in-frame clones and leaves some out. Among around 330,000 clones listed, 85% were seen once. What was sequenced was PBMCs or T cells enriched from blood (not recorded which). The receptor set was obtained from a woman aged 25 to 45 who had been exposed to COVID-19.

The chain has TRBV10-3 and TRBJ1-1; 7 bases match TRBD1. Trimming removed 6 bases from V and 1 base from J; junction bases left unmatched: 8. Germline CDR1 and CDR2: ENHRY and SYGVKD. The CDR3 contains 15 residues. CDR3 loop: CAISAKTGPNTEAFF. CDR3 DNA sequence: TGTGCCATCAGCGCCAAGACAGGGCCGAACACTGAAGCTTTCTTT.

The chain has TRBV28 and TRBJ1-1; TRBD1 matches at 7 bases. V shed 4 bases, J shed 3 bases, and the junction held 11 bases outside the gene matches. The CDR3 has 16 residues. Germline CDR1 is MDHEN and CDR2 is SYDVKM. The CDR3 DNA is TGTGCCAGCAGTTGCAGGGGGTGCCTTGGGGACACTGAAGCTTTCTTT. Amino acids: CASSCRGCLGDTEAFF.

The J gene is TRBJ2-5, the V gene TRBV15; TRBD2 matches at 7 bases. The CDR3 length is 15 residues. The germline CDR1 and CDR2 sequences are LNHNV and YYDKDF (reference sequence). J gave up 5 bases and V 1 base, and 7 bases lay outside the gene matches. The CDR3: CATSRGDGGGETQYF. CDR3 DNA sequence: TGTGCCACCAGCAGAGGGGATGGGGGAGGGGAGACCCAGTACTTC.

The V and J genes are TRBV30 and TRBJ2-1; TRBD2 matches 7 bases. Germline-derived CDR1 and CDR2 are GTSNPN and SVGIG (reference sequence). The CDR3 runs 14 residues. With V trimmed by 5 bases and J by 0 bases, 4 bases remained unmatched. The CDR3 spells CAWAGVSSYNEQFF. The CDR3, as DNA: TGTGCCTGGGCGGGGGTTAGCTCCTACAATGAGCAGTTCTTC.

The chain carries TRBV5-6 and TRBJ1-1; D possibly corresponds to TRBD1 (6 bases). The CDR3 is made up of 14 amino acids. The V end lost 5 bases, the J end lost 4 bases, and 15 bases lay between the germline ends. CDR1 and CDR2 from the germline V gene are SGHDT and YYEEEE. CDR3 residues: CASSHWGGGTEAFF. The CDR3 coding sequence is TGTGCCAGCAGTCACTGGGGAGGGGGCACTGAAGCTTTCTTT.

This sequence joins TRBV5-6 and TRBJ1-4; 9 bases are a match to TRBD1. Trimming cost V 0 bases and J 4 bases; bases outside gene matches: 10. The CDR3 is 18 residues long. CDR1 is SGHDT and CDR2 is YYEEEE in the germline V gene. CDR3 sequence: CASSLEWDRARNNEKLFF. The CDR3 bases are TGTGCCAGCAGCTTGGAGTGGGACAGGGCTCGAAATAATGAAAAACTGTTTTTT.

The V and J genes are TRBV10-3 and TRBJ1-3; D might be TRBD1 (6 bases). V dropped 6 bases and J dropped 8 bases, with 17 bases sitting between them. Germline V CDR1 and CDR2: ENHRY, SYGVKD. CDR3 length equals 14 residues. The CDR3 DNA reads TGTGCCATCAGAACTGACCAGGGGATTCACACCATATATTTT. Protein product: CAIRTDQGIHTIYF.

This clone was picked up a small number of times. The chain links TRBV28 to TRBJ2-6; D gene ambiguous. CDR1 MDHEN and CDR2 SYDVKM come from the germline V gene. The CDR3 totals 14 residues. Trimming cost V 6 bases and J 3 bases, with 9 bases left between them. The CDR3 coding sequence is TGTGCCAGCAGGACCCGGAGTGGGGCCAACGTCCTGACTTTC. Amino acids: CASRTRSGANVLTF.

The chain is built from TRBV2 and TRBJ1-2; 8 bases line up with TRBD1. The ends lost 3 bases at V and 4 bases at J; junction bases unmatched: 7. This CDR3 spans 15 amino acids. In germline, CDR1 is SNHLY, CDR2 FYNNEI. The CDR3 region has the DNA TGTGCCAGCAGTGATTGGCCAGGGGGCCTCTATGGCTACACCTTC. Translating it yields CASSDWPGGLYGYTF. The full variable domain, with the rest looked up from reference TRBV2 and TRBJ1-2, is EPEVTQTPSHQVTQMGQEVILRCVPISNHLYFYWYRQILGQKVEFLVSFYNNEISEKSEIFDDQFSVERPDGSNFTLKIRSTKLEDSAMYFCASSDWPGGLYGYTFGSGTRLTVV.

This sequence joins TRBV28 and TRBJ1-5, with TRBD1 matching 7 bases. This CDR3 has 13 residues. The ends lost 9 bases at V and 4 bases at J; junction bases unmatched: 6. Germline V gives CDR1 MDHEN, CDR2 SYDVKM. DNA for the CDR3: TGTGCCAGTCGGACAGGTAATAATCAGCCCCAGCATTTT. It is translated as CASRTGNNQPQHF.

To note about this clone: Relative to the germline gene, one junction end is altered; a read error may explain this. The J gene is TRBJ1-5, the V gene TRBV2; possible D gene TRBD1, 5 bases. The CDR3 sequence is 13 residues long. Germline V gene lookup returns CDR1 SNHLY and CDR2 FYNNEI. The CDR3 spells CACRLRTGQPQHF. CDR3 nucleotide sequence: TGTGCCTGCAGGCTTCGAACAGGTCAGCCCCAGCATTTT.

The chain couples TRBV28 to TRBJ2-5, with 9 positions matching TRBD2. V was pared by 5 bases and J by 2 bases, with 12 bases of the junction left unmatched. Germline-derived CDR1 and CDR2 are MDHEN and SYDVKM. CDR3 size: 17 residues. The CDR3: CASSTISLAGLQETQYF. The CDR3, as DNA: TGTGCCAGCAGTACCATAAGTCTAGCGGGGCTACAAGAGACCCAGTACTTC.

The CDR3 DNA is TGCAGTGCTAGTAGGTACCCGGGACATTCCTACGAGCAGTACTTC. It codes for CSASRYPGHSYEQYF. The J gene is TRBJ2-7, the V gene TRBV20-1; possible D gene TRBD1, 6 bases. The V end lost 3 bases, the J end lost 1 base, and 16 bases lay between the germline ends. CDR1 DFQATT and CDR2 SNEGSKA come from the germline V gene (reference sequence). This CDR3 has 15 amino acids.

This clone was picked up one time. CDR3 in amino acids: CATSRVENTEAFF. DNA for the CDR3: TGTGCCACCTCCAGGGTAGAGAACACTGAAGCTTTCTTT. J is TRBJ1-1 and V is TRBV10-3; D might be TRBD1 (5 bases). The CDR3 spans 13 residues. The V and J ends lost 10 bases and 1 base respectively, with 13 bases between them. Germline values: CDR1 ENHRY, CDR2 SYGVKD.

The chain is built from TRBV7-3 and TRBJ2-1; D is perhaps TRBD2 (6 bases). The CDR3 has 15 amino acids. Germline V gene data show CDR1 as SGHTA and CDR2 as FQGTGA. V dropped 5 bases and J dropped 0 bases, with 11 bases sitting between them. CDR3: CASSEAGSSYNEQFF. CDR3 sequence (DNA): TGTGCCAGCAGCGAGGCGGGGAGCTCCTACAATGAGCAGTTCTTC.

The CDR3 coding sequence is TGTGCCAGCAGCAAAACCCCCCTGGCCGTGGAGACCCAGTACTTC. It yields the protein CASSKTPLAVETQYF. The chain uses TRBV5-6 and TRBJ2-5; D is ambiguous. This CDR3 spans 15 amino acids. Between the trimmed V and J ends, which lost 4 bases and 5 bases, there was a span of 18 bases. The germline CDR1 and CDR2 sequences are SGHDT and YYEEEE.

J is TRBJ1-5 and V is TRBV15; TRBD1 aligns across 9 bases. V lost 8 bases to trimming and J lost 6 bases; unmatched junction nucleotides: 8. The CDR3 has 14 residues. CDR1 and CDR2 from the germline V gene are LNHNV and YYDKDF (reference sequence). This chain's CDR3 is CATQTGGVSQPQHF. CDR3 nucleotides: TGTGCCACCCAGACAGGGGGAGTCAGTCAGCCCCAGCATTTT.

This rearrangement joins TRBV5-5 to TRBJ2-1, with a weak D call TRBD2 (6 bases). Per the germline V gene, CDR1 is SGHKS and CDR2 is YYEKEE (reference sequence). The CDR3 covers 13 residues. V shed 4 bases and J shed 2 bases, with 7 bases lying between them. CDR3 sequence reads: CASSGGTYNEQFF. DNA of the CDR3: TGTGCCAGCAGCGGCGGGACCTACAATGAGCAGTTCTTC.

The V call is TRBV5-4, the J call TRBJ2-7; TRBD2 might be the D (6 bases). V shed 1 base and J shed 3 bases, with 17 bases lying between them. Germline V gene sequence: CDR1 SGHNT, CDR2 YYREEE (reference sequence). The CDR3 loop spans 16 amino acids. CDR3 coding DNA: TGTGCCAGCAGCTTGAAACGCGGGACGGCTGTCTACGAGCAGTACTTC. Amino acids: CASSLKRGTAVYEQYF. Variable domain in full (rest from reference TRBV5-4 and TRBJ2-7): ETGVTQSPTHLIKTRGQQVTLRCSSQSGHNTVSWYQQALGQGPQFIFQYYREEENGRGNFPPRFSGLQFPNYSSELNVNALELDDSALYLCASSLKRGTAVYEQYFGPGTRLTVT.

In its sample, this clone was seen once. This sequence joins TRBV5-1 and TRBJ2-3; a possible D gene is TRBD1 (5 bases). In germline, CDR1 is SGHRS, CDR2 YFSETQ. V was shortened by 4 bases and J by 2 bases, with 11 bases between the two germline ends. The CDR3 is 14 amino acids. This CDR3 is CASSGARLTDTQYF. DNA for the CDR3: TGCGCCAGCAGCGGGGCGCGCCTCACAGATACGCAGTATTTT.

The chain combines TRBV21-1 with TRBJ2-1; the table assigns TRBD1, which was not confirmed against the DNA. TRBV21-1 is shown as a pseudogene. CDR3 size: 23 residues. CDR3 amino acids: CASSRRQGERFWAVSGLYNEQFF. DNA of the CDR3: TGTGCCAGCAGCAGAAGACAGGGGGAAAGGTTTTGGGCGGTTTCCGGTTTGTACAATGAGCAGTTCTTC.

In DNA, the CDR3 is TGTGCCAGCTCAGCCGGACGGGGTTTTGTGGGCTACGAGCAGTACTTC. As protein: CASSAGRGFVGYEQYF. This chain connects TRBV18 to TRBJ2-7; possible D gene TRBD2, 5 bases. Trimming stripped 5 bases from V and 3 bases from J, with 20 bases between. Germline assignment: CDR1 KGHSH and CDR2 LQKENI. This CDR3 is built from 16 residues.

V and J are TRBV2 and TRBJ2-7, with D tentatively TRBD2 (6 bases). The CDR3 length is 13 residues. From germline, CDR1 is SNHLY and CDR2 FYNNEI. Trimming removed 5 bases at V and 2 bases at J, with 10 bases between. CDR3 loop: CASSPPGAYEQYF. In nucleotides, the CDR3 is TGTGCCAGCAGTCCTCCGGGGGCCTACGAGCAGTACTTC.